This T cell receptor beta chain was identified during a study of cytomegalovirus exposure and HLA in healthy donors. Study-wide results and caveats: Per a prior analysis, the majority of TCR beta V segments were productive roughly 90% or roughly 30% of the time. The authors considered a cluster of highly shared sequence variants likely to be a sequencing artifact.

The PCR ran on 60 Vbeta and 13 Jbeta primers. Clones were sequenced by immunoSEQ multiplex PCR, and TCRdb holds only the in-frame ones, with some missing. The sample shows approximately 130,000 clones, 55% to 80% of them seen only once. CDR1 MNHEY and CDR2 SVGAGI come from the germline V gene. The trim removed 6 bases at V and 4 bases at J, leaving 9 bases unmatched. The CDR3 spans 15 residues. A single count supports this clone. Antigen specificity is unknown. The sample comprised PBMCs. V and J are TRBV6-5 and TRBJ1-3; 7 bases agree with TRBD1. The sequence was obtained from a woman aged 40 to 50 in good health and CMV-seronegative. The CDR3 loop reads CASRAPGGAGNTIYF. DNA for the CDR3: TGTGCCAGCAGAGCCCCAGGGGGAGCGGGAAACACCATATATTTT.